Listed here is a single T cell receptor (beta chain). Its antigen is unknown. The data are from a study of T cell responses to AZD1222 COVID-19 vaccine. Study-level background: Pooled together were second doses at about 4 or about 12 weeks. Overall study findings and caveats: Sampled repertoires all dated from after the peak T cell response. An increase in Spike-specific TCR breadth and depth was observed after two AZD1222 doses. Spike as a whole was targeted by vaccine-associated CD4 TCRs, dominant at 160-218 and 743-854.

The V gene end was trimmed by 1 base and the J gene end by 6 bases; junction bases not matched to a gene: 7. From germline, CDR1 is KGHSH and CDR2 LQKENI. The CDR3 runs 16 residues. Here immunoSEQ multiplex PCR was the method, and the copy in TCRdb shows in-frame clones only, minus some. The data contain over 65,000 clones, roughly 90% of them singletons. This TCR came from an adult in good health. The input for sequencing was peripheral blood, taken on day 0 of AZD1222 vaccination. The chain combines TRBV18 with TRBJ2-1; 9 bases are shared with TRBD1. CDR3 amino acids: CASSPRRTGVGNEQFF. The CDR3, as DNA: TGTGCCAGCTCACCACGCCGGACAGGGGTGGGCAATGAGCAGTTCTTC. Based on the CDR3 plus reference TRBV18 and TRBJ2-1, the full variable domain is NAGVMQNPRHLVRRRGQEARLRCSPMKGHSHVYWYRQLPEEGLKFMVYLQKENIIDESGMPKERFSAEFPKEGPSILRIQQVVRGDSAAYFCASSPRRTGVGNEQFFGPGTRLTVL.